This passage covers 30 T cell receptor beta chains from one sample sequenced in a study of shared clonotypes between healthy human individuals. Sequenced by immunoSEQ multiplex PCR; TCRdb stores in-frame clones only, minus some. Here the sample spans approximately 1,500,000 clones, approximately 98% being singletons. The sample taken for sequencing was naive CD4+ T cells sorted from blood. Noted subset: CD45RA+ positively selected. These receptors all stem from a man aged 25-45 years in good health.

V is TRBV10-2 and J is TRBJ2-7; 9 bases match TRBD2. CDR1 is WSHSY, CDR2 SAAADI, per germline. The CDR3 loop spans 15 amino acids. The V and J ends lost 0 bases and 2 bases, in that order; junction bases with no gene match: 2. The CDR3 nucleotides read TGCGCCAGCAGTGAGTCCGGCGGGAGGGCCTACGAGCAGTACTTC. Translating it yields CASSESGGRAYEQYF.

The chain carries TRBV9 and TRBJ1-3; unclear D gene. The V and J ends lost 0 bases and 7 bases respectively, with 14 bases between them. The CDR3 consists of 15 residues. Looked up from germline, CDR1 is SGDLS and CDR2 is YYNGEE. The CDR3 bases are TGTGCCAGCAGCGTAGCGACCGGGAGAGGGAACACCATATATTTT. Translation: CASSVATGRGNTIYF.

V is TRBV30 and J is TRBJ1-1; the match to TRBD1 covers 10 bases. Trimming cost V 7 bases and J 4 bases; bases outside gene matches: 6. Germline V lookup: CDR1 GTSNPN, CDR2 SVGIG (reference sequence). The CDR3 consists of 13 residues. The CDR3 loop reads CALSRDRGTEAFF. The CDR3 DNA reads TGTGCCTTGTCCCGGGACAGGGGCACTGAAGCTTTCTTT. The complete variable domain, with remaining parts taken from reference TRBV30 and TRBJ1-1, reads SQTIHQWPATLVQPVGSPLSLECTVEGTSNPNLYWYRQAAGRGLQLLFYSVGIGQISSEVPQNLSASRPQDRQFILSSKKLLLSDSGFYLCALSRDRGTEAFFGQGTRLTVV.

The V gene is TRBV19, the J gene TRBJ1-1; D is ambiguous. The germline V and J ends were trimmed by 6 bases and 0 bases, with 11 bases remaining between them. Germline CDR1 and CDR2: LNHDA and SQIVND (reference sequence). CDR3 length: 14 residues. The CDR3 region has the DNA TGTGCCAGTAGGAAGGGTTCGGTGAACACTGAAGCTTTCTTT. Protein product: CASRKGSVNTEAFF.

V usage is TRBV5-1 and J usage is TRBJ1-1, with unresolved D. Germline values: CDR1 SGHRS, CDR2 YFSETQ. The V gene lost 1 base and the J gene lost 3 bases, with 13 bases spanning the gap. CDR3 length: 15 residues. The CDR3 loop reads CASSLRPIGDTEAFF. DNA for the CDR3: TGCGCCAGCAGCTTGCGGCCAATTGGGGACACTGAAGCTTTCTTT.

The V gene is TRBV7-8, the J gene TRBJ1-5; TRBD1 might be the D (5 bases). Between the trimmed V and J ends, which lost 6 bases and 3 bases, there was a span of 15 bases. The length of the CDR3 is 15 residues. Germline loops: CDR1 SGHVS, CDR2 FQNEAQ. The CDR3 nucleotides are TGTGCCAGCAGAGGCCCGGGGGGAGACAATCAGCCCCAGCATTTT. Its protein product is CASRGPGGDNQPQHF.

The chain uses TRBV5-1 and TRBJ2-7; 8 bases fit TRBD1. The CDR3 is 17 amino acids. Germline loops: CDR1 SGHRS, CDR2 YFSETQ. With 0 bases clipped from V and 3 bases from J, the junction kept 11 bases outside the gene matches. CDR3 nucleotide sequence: TGCGCCAGCAGCTTGGAATCTGAGGACAGGGTATTCTACGAGCAGTACTTC. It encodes CASSLESEDRVFYEQYF.

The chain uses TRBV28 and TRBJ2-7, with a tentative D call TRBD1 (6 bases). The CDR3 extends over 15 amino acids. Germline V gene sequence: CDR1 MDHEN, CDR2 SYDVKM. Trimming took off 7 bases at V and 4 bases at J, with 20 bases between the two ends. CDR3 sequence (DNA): TGTGCCAGCACCCGACAGGATAGGACCTCTTACGAGCAGTACTTC. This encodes CASTRQDRTSYEQYF.

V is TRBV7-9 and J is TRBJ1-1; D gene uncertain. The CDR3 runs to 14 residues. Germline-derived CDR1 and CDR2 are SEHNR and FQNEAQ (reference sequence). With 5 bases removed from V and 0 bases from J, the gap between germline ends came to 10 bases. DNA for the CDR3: TGTGCCAGCAGCCTCTCGAGCATGAACACTGAAGCTTTCTTT. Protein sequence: CASSLSSMNTEAFF.

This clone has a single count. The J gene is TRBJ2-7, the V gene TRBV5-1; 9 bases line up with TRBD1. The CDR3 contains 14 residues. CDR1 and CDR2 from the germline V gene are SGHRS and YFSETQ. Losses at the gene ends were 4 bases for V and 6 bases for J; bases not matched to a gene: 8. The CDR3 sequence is CASSRTGVLGEQYF. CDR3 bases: TGCGCCAGCAGCAGGACAGGGGTTCTGGGCGAGCAGTACTTC.

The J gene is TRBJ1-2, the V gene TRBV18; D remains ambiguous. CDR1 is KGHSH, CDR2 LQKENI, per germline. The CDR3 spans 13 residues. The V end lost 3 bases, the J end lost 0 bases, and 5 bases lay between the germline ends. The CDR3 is CASSPAANYGYTF. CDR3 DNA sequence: TGTGCCAGCTCACCGGCTGCTAACTATGGCTACACCTTC.

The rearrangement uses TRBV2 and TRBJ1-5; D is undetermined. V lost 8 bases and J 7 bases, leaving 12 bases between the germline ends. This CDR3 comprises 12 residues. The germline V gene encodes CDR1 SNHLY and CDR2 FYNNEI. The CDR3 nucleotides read TGTGCCAGCGGGAGGGAAAACCAGCCCCAGCATTTT. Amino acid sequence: CASGRENQPQHF.

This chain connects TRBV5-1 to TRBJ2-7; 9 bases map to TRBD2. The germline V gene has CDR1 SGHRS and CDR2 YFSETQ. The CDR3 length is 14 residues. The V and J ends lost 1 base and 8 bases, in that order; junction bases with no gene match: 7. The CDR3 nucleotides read TGCGCCAGCAGCTTGTATAGCGGGAGCCTCCAGCAGTACTTC. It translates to CASSLYSGSLQQYF. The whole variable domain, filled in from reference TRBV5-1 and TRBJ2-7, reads KAGVTQTPRYLIKTRGQQVTLSCSPISGHRSVSWYQQTPGQGLQFLFEYFSETQRNKGNFPGRFSGRQFSNSRSEMNVSTLELGDSALYLCASSLYSGSLQQYFGPGTRLTVT.

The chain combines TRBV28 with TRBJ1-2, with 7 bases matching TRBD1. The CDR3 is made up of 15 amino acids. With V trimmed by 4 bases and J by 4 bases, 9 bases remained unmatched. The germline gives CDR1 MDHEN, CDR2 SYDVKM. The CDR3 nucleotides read TGTGCCAGCAGTTCACCAGGGGGGGCTCGCTATGGCTACACCTTC. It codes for CASSSPGGARYGYTF.

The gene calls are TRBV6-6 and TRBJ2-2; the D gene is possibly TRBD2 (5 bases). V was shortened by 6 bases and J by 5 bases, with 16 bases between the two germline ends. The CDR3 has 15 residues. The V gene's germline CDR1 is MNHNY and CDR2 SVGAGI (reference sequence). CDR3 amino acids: CASSRTPGITGELFF. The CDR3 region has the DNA TGTGCCAGCAGCAGGACTCCCGGGATTACCGGGGAGCTGTTTTTT.

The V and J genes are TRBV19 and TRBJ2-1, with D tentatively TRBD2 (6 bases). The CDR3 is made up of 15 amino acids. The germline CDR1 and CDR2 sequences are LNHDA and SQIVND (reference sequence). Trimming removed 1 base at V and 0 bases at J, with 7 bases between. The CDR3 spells CASSIASDSYNEQFF. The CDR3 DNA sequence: TGTGCCAGTAGTATAGCTAGCGACTCCTACAATGAGCAGTTCTTC.

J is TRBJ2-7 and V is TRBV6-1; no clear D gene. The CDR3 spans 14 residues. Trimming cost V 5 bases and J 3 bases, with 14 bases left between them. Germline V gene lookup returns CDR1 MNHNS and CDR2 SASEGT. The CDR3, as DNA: TGTGCCAGCAGTACACACACCGTACGCTACGAGCAGTACTTC. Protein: CASSTHTVRYEQYF.

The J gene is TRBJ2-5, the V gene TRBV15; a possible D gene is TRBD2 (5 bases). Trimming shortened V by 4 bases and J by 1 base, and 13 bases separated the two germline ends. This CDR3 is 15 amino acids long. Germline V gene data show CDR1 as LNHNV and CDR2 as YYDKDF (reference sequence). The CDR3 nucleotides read TGTGCCACCAGCAAGTACAGAGCGGCCCAAGAGACCCAGTACTTC. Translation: CATSKYRAAQETQYF.

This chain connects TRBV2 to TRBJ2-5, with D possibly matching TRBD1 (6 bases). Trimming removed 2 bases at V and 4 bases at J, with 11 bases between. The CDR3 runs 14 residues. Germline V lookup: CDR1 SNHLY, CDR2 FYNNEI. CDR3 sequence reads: CASSENTGPETQYF. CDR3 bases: TGTGCCAGCAGTGAAAATACAGGGCCAGAGACCCAGTACTTC.

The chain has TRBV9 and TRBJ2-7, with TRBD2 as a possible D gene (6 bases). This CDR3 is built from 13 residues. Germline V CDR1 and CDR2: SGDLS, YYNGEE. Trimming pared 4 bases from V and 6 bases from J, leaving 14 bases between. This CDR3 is CASSIGGLTEQYF. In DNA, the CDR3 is TGTGCCAGCAGCATAGGAGGGCTTACCGAGCAGTACTTC.

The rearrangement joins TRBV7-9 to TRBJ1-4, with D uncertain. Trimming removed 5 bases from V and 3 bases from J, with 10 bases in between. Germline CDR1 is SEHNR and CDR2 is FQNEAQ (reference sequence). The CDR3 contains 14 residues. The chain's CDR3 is CASSLGPANEKLFF. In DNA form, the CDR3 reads TGTGCCAGCAGCCTAGGGCCGGCTAATGAAAAACTGTTTTTT.

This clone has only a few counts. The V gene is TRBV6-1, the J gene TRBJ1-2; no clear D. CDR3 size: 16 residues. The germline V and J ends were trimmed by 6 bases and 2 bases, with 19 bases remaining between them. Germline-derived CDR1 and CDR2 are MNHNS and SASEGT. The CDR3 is CASSEPHLSPNYGYTF. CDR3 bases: TGTGCCAGCAGCGAACCGCATTTATCGCCCAACTATGGCTACACCTTC.

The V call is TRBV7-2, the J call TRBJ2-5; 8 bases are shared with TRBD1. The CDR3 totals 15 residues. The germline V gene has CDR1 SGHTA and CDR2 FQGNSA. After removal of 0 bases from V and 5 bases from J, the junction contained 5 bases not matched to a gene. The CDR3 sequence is CASSLARGRRETQYF. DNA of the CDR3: TGTGCCAGCAGCTTAGCCAGGGGGCGAAGGGAGACCCAGTACTTC.

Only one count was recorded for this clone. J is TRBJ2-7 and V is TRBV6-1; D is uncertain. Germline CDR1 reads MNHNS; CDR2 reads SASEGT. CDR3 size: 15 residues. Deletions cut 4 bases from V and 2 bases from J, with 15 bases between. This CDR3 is CASSVQPVETYEQYF. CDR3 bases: TGTGCCAGCAGTGTACAGCCGGTAGAGACCTACGAGCAGTACTTC.

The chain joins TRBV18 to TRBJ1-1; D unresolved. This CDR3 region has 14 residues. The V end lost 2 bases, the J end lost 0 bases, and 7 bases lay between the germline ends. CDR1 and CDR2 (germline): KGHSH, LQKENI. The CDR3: CASSPERVNTEAFF. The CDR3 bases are TGTGCCAGCTCACCAGAAAGGGTGAACACTGAAGCTTTCTTT.

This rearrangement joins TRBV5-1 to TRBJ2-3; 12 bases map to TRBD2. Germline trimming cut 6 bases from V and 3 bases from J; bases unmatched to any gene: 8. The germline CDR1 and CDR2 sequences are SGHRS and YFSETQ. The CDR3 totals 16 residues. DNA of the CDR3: TGCGCCAGCACCCGACTAGCGGGAGAGGGTACAGATACGCAGTATTTT. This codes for CASTRLAGEGTDTQYF.

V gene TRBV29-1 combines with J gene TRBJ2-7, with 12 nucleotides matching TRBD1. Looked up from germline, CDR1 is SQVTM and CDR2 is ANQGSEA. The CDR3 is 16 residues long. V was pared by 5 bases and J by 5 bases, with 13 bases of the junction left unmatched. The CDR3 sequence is CSVLNPGTGGYHEQYF. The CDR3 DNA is TGCAGCGTTCTTAATCCCGGGACAGGGGGCTACCACGAGCAGTACTTC.

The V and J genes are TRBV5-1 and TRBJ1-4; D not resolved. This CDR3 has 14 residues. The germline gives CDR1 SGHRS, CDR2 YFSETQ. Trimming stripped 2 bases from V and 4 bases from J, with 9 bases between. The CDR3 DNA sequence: TGCGCCAGCAGCTTCCGACGGGGTAATGAAAAACTGTTTTTT. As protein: CASSFRRGNEKLFF.

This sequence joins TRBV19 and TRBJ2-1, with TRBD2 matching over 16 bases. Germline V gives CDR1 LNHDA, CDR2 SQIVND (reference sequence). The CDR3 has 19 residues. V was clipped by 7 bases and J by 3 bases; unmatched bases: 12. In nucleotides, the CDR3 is TGTGCCAGTAATTCCGCCGGGACTAGCGGGAGGGCCTTCTACAATGAGCAGTTCTTC. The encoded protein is CASNSAGTSGRAFYNEQFF. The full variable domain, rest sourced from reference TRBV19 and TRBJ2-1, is DGGITQSPKYLFRKEGQNVTLSCEQNLNHDAMYWYRQDPGQGLRLIYYSQIVNDFQKGDIAEGYSVSREKKESFPLTVTSAQKNPTAFYLCASNSAGTSGRAFYNEQFFGPGTRLTVL.

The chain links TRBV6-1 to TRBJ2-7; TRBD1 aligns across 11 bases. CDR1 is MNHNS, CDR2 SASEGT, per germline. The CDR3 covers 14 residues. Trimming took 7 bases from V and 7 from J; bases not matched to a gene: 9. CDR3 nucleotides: TGTGCCAGCAAATCCGGGACAGGGGGTGGGGAGCAGTACTTC. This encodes CASKSGTGGGEQYF.